Listed below are T cell receptor beta chains from one sample, sequenced in a study of blood T cell repertoires in COVID-19. Sequencing used immunoSEQ multiplex PCR; TCRdb keeps in-frame clones, though not all of them. The sample includes 60,000 to 80,000 clones, 85% to 90% of them seen just once. Sequencing was done on a sample of peripheral blood. These receptors all stem from a human donor in a cohort sampled during active COVID-19. CDR3s include the opening cysteine and the closing phenylalanine or tryptophan. The order of the fields is CDR3 protein, clone size, V gene. Part of the rows lack a size; the others show once, few, many or a class for expanded clones.

CDR3 protein: CASAHGDTSSYEQYF; clone size: .; V gene: TRBV10-1
CDR3 protein: CAWSGNSSPKYF; clone size: .; V gene: TRBV30
CDR3 protein: CASSLGEGVYNEQFF; clone size: .; V gene: TRBV5-1
CDR3 protein: CASSQDGAKNTEAFF; clone size: .; V gene: TRBV14
CDR3 protein: CASRTTGMESDTQYF; clone size: .; V gene: TRBV5-1
CDR3 protein: CASSLPGSSYEQYF; clone size: .; V gene: TRBV28
CDR3 protein: CASSQVAVSSYNEQFF; clone size: .; V gene: TRBV4-3
CDR3 protein: CASRRLAGTGELFF; clone size: .; V gene: TRBV7-2
CDR3 protein: CASSSYPIADKDEQFF; clone size: .; V gene: TRBV7-9
CDR3 protein: CASTMTGKDTEAFF; clone size: once; V gene: TRBV6-5
CDR3 protein: CASSRGGHTGELFF; clone size: once; V gene: TRBV6-5
CDR3 protein: CASSQDPGQPPWGYTF; clone size: .; V gene: TRBV4-1
CDR3 protein: CSAEKTSGTTDTQYF; clone size: .; V gene: TRBV29-1
CDR3 protein: CAWSVRGRNQPQHF; clone size: .; V gene: TRBV30
CDR3 protein: CASSPPQEYEQYF; clone size: .; V gene: TRBV18
CDR3 protein: CASCGWDRVNEQFF; clone size: .; V gene: TRBV6-6
CDR3 protein: CASSLTGILYEQYF; clone size: .; V gene: TRBV7-9
CDR3 protein: CASSQIAGGNYEQYF; clone size: .; V gene: TRBV4-1
CDR3 protein: CASSSQGTANVLTF; clone size: .; V gene: TRBV7-8
CDR3 protein: CASTPNRGPQPQHF; clone size: .; V gene: TRBV6-6
CDR3 protein: CASSLGAGAYGYTF; clone size: .; V gene: TRBV7-6
CDR3 protein: CASSLFGQGPYEQYF; clone size: .; V gene: TRBV7-2
CDR3 protein: CASSSGGSYNEQFF; clone size: .; V gene: TRBV7-3
CDR3 protein: CASSQVSSANNEQFF; clone size: .; V gene: TRBV4-1
CDR3 protein: CSVEDYRQSNYGYTF; clone size: .; V gene: TRBV29-1
CDR3 protein: CASSQWSNGYTF; clone size: once; V gene: TRBV6-5
CDR3 protein: CASSPTGEVTEAFF; clone size: .; V gene: TRBV6-6